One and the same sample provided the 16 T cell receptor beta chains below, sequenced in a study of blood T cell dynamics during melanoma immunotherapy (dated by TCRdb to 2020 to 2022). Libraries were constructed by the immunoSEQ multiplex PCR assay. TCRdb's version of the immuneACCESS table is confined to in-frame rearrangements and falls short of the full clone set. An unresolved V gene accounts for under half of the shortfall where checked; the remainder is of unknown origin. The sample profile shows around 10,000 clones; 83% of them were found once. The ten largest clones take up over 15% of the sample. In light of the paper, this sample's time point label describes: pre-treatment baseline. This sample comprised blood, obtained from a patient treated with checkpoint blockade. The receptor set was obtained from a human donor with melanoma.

In DNA form, the CDR3 reads TGTGCCAGCAGCTTAGGAGGGTTAGCGTACGAGCAGTACTTC. As protein: CASSLGGLAYEQYF. This chain joins TRBV7-2 and TRBJ2-7; possibly TRBD2 for D (5 bases). CDR1 is SGHTA, CDR2 FQGNSA, per germline. The CDR3 loop spans 14 amino acids. With 1 base removed from V and 4 bases from J, the gap between germline ends came to 11 bases.

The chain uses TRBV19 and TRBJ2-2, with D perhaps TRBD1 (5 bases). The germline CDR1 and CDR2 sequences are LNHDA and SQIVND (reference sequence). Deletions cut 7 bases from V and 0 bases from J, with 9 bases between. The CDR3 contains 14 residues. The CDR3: CASKTDSNTGELFF. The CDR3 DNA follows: TGTGCCAGTAAGACAGATTCGAACACCGGGGAGCTGTTTTTT. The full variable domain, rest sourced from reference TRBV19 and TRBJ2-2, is DGGITQSPKYLFRKEGQNVTLSCEQNLNHDAMYWYRQDPGQGLRLIYYSQIVNDFQKGDIAEGYSVSREKKESFPLTVTSAQKNPTAFYLCASKTDSNTGELFFGEGSRLTVL.

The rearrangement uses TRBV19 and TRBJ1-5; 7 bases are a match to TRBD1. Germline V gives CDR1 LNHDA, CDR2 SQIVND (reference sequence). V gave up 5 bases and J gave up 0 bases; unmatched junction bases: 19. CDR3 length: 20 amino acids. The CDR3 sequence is CASSHLGTVRGLDSNQPQHF. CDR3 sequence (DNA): TGTGCCAGTAGTCACCTCGGGACAGTGAGGGGCCTCGATAGCAATCAGCCCCAGCATTTT. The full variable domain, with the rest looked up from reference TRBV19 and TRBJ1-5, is DGGITQSPKYLFRKEGQNVTLSCEQNLNHDAMYWYRQDPGQGLRLIYYSQIVNDFQKGDIAEGYSVSREKKESFPLTVTSAQKNPTAFYLCASSHLGTVRGLDSNQPQHFGDGTRLSIL.

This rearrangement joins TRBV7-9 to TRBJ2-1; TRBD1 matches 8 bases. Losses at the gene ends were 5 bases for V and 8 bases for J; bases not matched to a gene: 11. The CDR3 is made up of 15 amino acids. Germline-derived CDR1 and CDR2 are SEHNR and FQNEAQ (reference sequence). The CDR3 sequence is CASSSRGTGFDEQFF. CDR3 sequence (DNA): TGTGCCAGCAGCAGCCGGGGGACAGGATTTGATGAGCAGTTCTTC.

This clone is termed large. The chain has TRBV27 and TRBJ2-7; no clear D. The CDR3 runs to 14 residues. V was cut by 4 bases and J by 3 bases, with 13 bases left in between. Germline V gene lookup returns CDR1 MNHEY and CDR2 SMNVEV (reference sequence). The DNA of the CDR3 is TGTGCCAGCAGTTCGTCAAATCCCGTCTACGAGCAGTACTTC. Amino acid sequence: CASSSSNPVYEQYF.

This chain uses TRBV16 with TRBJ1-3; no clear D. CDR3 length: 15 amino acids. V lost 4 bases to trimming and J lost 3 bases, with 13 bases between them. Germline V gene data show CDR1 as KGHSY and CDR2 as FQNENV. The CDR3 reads CASSLLSVDGNTIYF. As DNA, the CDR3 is TGTGCCAGCAGCCTACTGTCCGTTGATGGAAACACCATATATTTT.

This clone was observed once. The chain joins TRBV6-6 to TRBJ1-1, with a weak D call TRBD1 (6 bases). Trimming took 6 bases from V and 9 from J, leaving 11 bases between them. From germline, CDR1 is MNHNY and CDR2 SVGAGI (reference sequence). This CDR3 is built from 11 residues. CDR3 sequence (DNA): TGTGCCAGCAGGCGGGGGGGCCAAGCTTTCTTT. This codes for CASRRGGQAFF.

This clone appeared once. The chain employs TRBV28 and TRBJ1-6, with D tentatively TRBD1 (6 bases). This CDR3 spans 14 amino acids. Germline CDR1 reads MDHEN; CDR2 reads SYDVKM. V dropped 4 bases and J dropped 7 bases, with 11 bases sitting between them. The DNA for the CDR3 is TGTGCCAGCAGTTCGGGGACAAAAAATTCACCCCTCCACTTT. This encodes CASSSGTKNSPLHF. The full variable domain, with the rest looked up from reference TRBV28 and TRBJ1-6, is DVKVTQSSRYLVKRTGEKVFLECVQDMDHENMFWYRQDPGLGLRLIYFSYDVKMKEKGDIPEGYSVSREKKERFSLILESASTNQTSMYLCASSSGTKNSPLHFGNGTRLTVT.

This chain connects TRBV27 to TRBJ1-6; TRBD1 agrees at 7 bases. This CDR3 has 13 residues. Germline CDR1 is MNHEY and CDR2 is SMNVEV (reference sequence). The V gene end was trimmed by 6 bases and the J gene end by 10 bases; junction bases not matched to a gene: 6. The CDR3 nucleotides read TGTGCCAGCAGCCCACAGGGGCAATCACCCCTCCACTTT. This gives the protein CASSPQGQSPLHF.

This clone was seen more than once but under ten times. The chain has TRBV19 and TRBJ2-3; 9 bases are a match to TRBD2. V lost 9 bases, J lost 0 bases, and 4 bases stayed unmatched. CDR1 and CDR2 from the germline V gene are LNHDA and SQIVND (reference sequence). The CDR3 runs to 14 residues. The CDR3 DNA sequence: TGTGCCAGCGAGCTAGCGGGAAGCACAGATACGCAGTATTTT. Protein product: CASELAGSTDTQYF.

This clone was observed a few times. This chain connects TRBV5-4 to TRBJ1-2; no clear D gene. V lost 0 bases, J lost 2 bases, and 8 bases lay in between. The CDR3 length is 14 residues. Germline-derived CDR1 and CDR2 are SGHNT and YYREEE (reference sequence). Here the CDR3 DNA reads TGTGCCAGCAGCTTGGGGCAGCGCAACTATGGCTACACCTTC. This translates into CASSLGQRNYGYTF.

This CDR3 is CASSLGVSGANVLTF. In nucleotides, the CDR3 is TGTGCCAGCAGCTTGGGAGTCTCTGGGGCCAACGTCCTGACTTTC. The rearrangement uses TRBV11-1 and TRBJ2-6; tentative D call: TRBD2 (5 bases). V was cut by 3 bases and J by 0 bases, with 6 bases left in between. The CDR3 length is 15 residues. The germline V gene encodes CDR1 SGHAT and CDR2 FQDESV (reference sequence).

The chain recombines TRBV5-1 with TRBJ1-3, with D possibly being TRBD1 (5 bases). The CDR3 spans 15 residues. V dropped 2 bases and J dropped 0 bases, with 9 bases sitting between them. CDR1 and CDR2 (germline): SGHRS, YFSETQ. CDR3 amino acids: CASSFQGGSGNTIYF. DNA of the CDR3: TGCGCCAGCAGCTTTCAGGGCGGCTCTGGAAACACCATATATTTT.

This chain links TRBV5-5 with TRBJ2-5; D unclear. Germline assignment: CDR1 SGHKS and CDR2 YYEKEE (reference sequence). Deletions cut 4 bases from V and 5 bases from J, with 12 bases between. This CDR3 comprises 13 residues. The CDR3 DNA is TGTGCCAGCAGCACCTTAACGATCGAGACCCAGTACTTC. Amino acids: CASSTLTIETQYF.

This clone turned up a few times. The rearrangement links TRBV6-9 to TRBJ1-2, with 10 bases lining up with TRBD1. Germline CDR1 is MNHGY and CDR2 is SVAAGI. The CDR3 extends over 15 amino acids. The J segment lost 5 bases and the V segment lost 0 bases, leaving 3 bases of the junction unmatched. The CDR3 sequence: CASSYSGTGEYGYTF. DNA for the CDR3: TGTGCCAGCAGTTATTCCGGGACAGGGGAGTATGGCTACACCTTC.

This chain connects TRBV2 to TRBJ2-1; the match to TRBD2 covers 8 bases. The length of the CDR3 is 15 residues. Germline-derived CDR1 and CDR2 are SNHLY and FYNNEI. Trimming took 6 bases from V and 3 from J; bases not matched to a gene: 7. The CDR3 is CASSGLAIVYNEQFF. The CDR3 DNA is TGTGCCAGCAGCGGACTAGCAATTGTCTACAATGAGCAGTTCTTC.